This is a list of T cell receptor beta chains from one sample in a study of cytomegalovirus exposure and HLA in healthy donors. Sequencing was performed with immunoSEQ multiplex PCR; in TCRdb, only in-frame clones are kept and a portion is missing. This sample has under 60,000 clones; roughly 80% occur once, and the top ten carry 3% to 4%. The material sequenced was PBMCs. Receptors were obtained from a woman between 40 and 55 years old in good health and CMV-seropositive. CDR3s include the opening cysteine and the closing phenylalanine or tryptophan. The D gene is left open where the match is weak. For some rows the clone size is stated as once, few or many, or as a class when expanded; others skip it.

J gene | D gene | clone size | V gene | CDR3 DNA | CDR3 protein
TRBJ1-5 | - | - | TRBV5-8 | TGTGCCAGCAGCTCGCAGTATCAGCCCCAGCATTTT | CASSSQYQPQHF
TRBJ1-1 | - | - | TRBV6-1 | TGTGCCAGCATGCAGGCGGGAACTGAAGCTTTCTTT | CASMQAGTEAFF
TRBJ2-7 | TRBD1 | few | TRBV7-9 | TGTGCCAGCAGCTTAAGGCGGACAGGGAACGAGCAGTACTTC | CASSLRRTGNEQYF
TRBJ2-1 | TRBD1 | - | TRBV6-4 | TGTGCCAGCAGTTTAGGGGGCCGTTTAGATGAGCAGTTCTTC | CASSLGGRLDEQFF
TRBJ1-3 | TRBD1 | - | TRBV5-1 | TGCGCCAGCACCTCGACCGGGACAGGGACTGGAAACACCATATATTTT | CASTSTGTGTGNTIYF
TRBJ1-2 | - | - | TRBV5-5 | TGTGCCAGCAGCCCGGGAGGGCAGGGGTATGGCTACACCTTC | CASSPGGQGYGYTF
TRBJ2-7 | TRBD1 | few | TRBV20-1 | TGCAGTGCTACGACAGGGTACGAGCAGTACTTC | CSATTGYEQYF
TRBJ1-2 | - | - | TRBV11-2 | TGTGCCAGCAGCTTAGACCGGGGGAACTATGGCTACACCTTC | CASSLDRGNYGYTF
TRBJ2-3 | TRBD2 | - | TRBV19 | TGTGCCAGTAGTAATTCGGGGGGACTAGCGTACACAGATACGCAGTATTTT | CASSNSGGLAYTDTQYF
TRBJ2-5 | - | - | TRBV6-5 | TGTGCCAGCAGTTACTCGCACTCTGGAGAGACCCAGTACTTC | CASSYSHSGETQYF
TRBJ2-1 | - | - | TRBV7-8 | TGTGCCAGCAGTTTCACCACCGGGTCCTACAATGAGCAGTTCTTC | CASSFTTGSYNEQFF
TRBJ1-2 | - | - | TRBV7-9 | TGTGCCAGCAGCTCAGACGGACAGCATATAACTGTCTATGGCTACACCTTC | CASSSDGQHITVYGYTF
TRBJ1-3 | - | - | TRBV7-9 | TGTGCCAGCAGCTCGATTTTTGGGCCCTCTGGAAACACCATATATTTT | CASSSIFGPSGNTIYF
TRBJ1-2 | TRBD1 | - | TRBV28 | TGTGCCAGCAGTCCTCCCACCGACAGGGGAGGTGGCTACACCTTC | CASSPPTDRGGGYTF
TRBJ2-7 | - | - | TRBV27 | TGTGCCAGCAGTTCCCGACTGCGTAACGAGCAGTACTTC | CASSSRLRNEQYF
TRBJ1-2 | TRBD1 | - | TRBV19 | TGTGCCAGTGAACAGGGGTATGGCTACACCTTC | CASEQGYGYTF